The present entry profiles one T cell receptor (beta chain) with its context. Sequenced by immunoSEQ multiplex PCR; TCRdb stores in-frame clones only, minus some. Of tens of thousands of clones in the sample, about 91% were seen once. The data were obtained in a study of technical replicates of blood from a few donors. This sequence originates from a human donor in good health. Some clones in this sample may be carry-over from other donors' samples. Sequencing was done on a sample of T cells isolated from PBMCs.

The CDR3 is CASSLPGGSTQYF. The CDR3 nucleotides are TGTGCCAGCAGCTTACCAGGGGGTTCAACTCAGTACTTC. The rearrangement links TRBV7-6 to TRBJ2-7; TRBD1 agrees at 7 bases. The length of the CDR3 is 13 residues. Germline V lookup: CDR1 SGHVS, CDR2 FNYEAQ. V lost 2 bases to trimming and J lost 10 bases; unmatched junction nucleotides: 8.